The next 19 T cell receptor beta chains were all read from a single sample in a study of T cell responses to AZD1222 COVID-19 vaccine. The protocol was immunoSEQ multiplex PCR, while the TCRdb copy is restricted to in-frame clones and leaves out a portion. The sample holds 180,000 or so clones, roughly nine tenths seen once. Sequencing used peripheral blood, obtained 28 days after the second AZD1222 dose. The receptors originated from an adult who received the AZD1222 COVID-19 vaccine.

The sample holds one count of this clone. The chain carries TRBV2 and TRBJ1-3, with 7 bases that match TRBD1. CDR3 length: 17 amino acids. Germline V CDR1 and CDR2: SNHLY, FYNNEI. With V trimmed by 2 bases and J by 0 bases, 7 bases remained unmatched. In DNA, the CDR3 is TGTGCCAGCAGTGAATTTACAGGGGCCTACTCTGGAAACACCATATATTTT. This sequence encodes CASSEFTGAYSGNTIYF.

The rearrangement uses TRBV6-5 and TRBJ1-4; no firm D call. CDR1 is MNHEY and CDR2 is SVGAGI in the germline V gene. CDR3 length: 14 residues. Trimming shortened V by 0 bases and J by 5 bases, and 7 bases separated the two germline ends. CDR3 in amino acids: CASSYSTPNEKLFF. The DNA of the CDR3 is TGTGCCAGCAGTTACTCGACCCCGAATGAAAAACTGTTTTTT.

The rearrangement joins TRBV23-1 to TRBJ1-1; no firm D call. TRBV23-1 is an open reading frame whose function is uncertain. Trimming took off 5 bases at V and 0 bases at J, with 16 bases between the two ends. This CDR3 contains 16 residues. The CDR3 sequence: CASSFLLGRMNTEAFF. In DNA form, the CDR3 reads TGCGCCAGCAGTTTCCTCCTAGGGCGGATGAACACTGAAGCTTTCTTT.

As to this clone: The CDR3 carries no conserved terminal phenylalanine or tryptophan, so it likely arises from a read error. The limits of the CDR3 on the DNA are not certain, so only TCRdb's listed CDR3 is given. The chain is built from TRBV10-2 and TRBJ1-2. Including both end residues, the CDR3 is 13 amino acids long. Germline V lookup: CDR1 WSHSY, CDR2 SAAADI. The CDR3 loop reads CASSEASKDLLAI.

This chain joins TRBV27 and TRBJ2-7; D may correspond to TRBD1 or TRBD2 (5 bases each). V lost 5 bases and J lost 2, with 7 bases in between. The CDR3 is 12 amino acids. The germline CDR1 and CDR2 sequences are MNHEY and SMNVEV (reference sequence). CDR3 coding DNA: TGTGCCAGCAGTCGGGGCCCCTACGAGCAGTACTTC. Amino acid sequence: CASSRGPYEQYF.

This chain connects TRBV6-2 or TRBV6-3 to TRBJ2-7, with 7 nucleotides matching TRBD2. CDR1 is MNHEY and CDR2 is SVGEGT in the germline V gene. The length of the CDR3 is 17 residues. Trimming at V came to 5 bases and at J to 7 bases, leaving 20 bases not matched to a gene. The CDR3 nucleotides read TGTGCCAGCAGTCTGACTAGCTACCCGGTTGGGGCTCGGGAGCAGTACTTC. The encoded protein is CASSLTSYPVGAREQYF.

V usage is TRBV7-8 and J usage is TRBJ2-7, with TRBD1 matching over 9 bases. Germline trimming cut 4 bases from V and 5 bases from J; bases unmatched to any gene: 3. Germline CDR1 SGHVS, CDR2 FQNEAQ. The CDR3 totals 13 residues. The CDR3 reads CASSSGTGNEQYF. CDR3 nucleotides: TGTGCCAGCAGCTCCGGGACAGGGAACGAGCAGTACTTC.

The chain has TRBV6-5 and TRBJ2-3, with 7 bases that match TRBD2. After removal of 7 bases from V and 2 bases from J, the junction contained 6 bases not matched to a gene. This CDR3 spans 14 amino acids. CDR1 and CDR2 from the germline V gene are MNHEY and SVGAGI. The CDR3 DNA is TGTGCCAGCAATCCAGCGGGGTACACAGATACGCAGTATTTT. It codes for CASNPAGYTDTQYF.

In this sample, this clone turned up once. The CDR3 is CASKSNRESTEAFF. CDR3 coding DNA: TGCGCCAGCAAATCGAACAGGGAGAGTACTGAAGCTTTCTTT. The rearrangement uses TRBV10-2 and TRBJ1-1; TRBD1 might be the D (6 bases). Trimming shortened V by 7 bases and J by 5 bases, and 17 bases separated the two germline ends. Germline V gene lookup returns CDR1 WSHSY and CDR2 SAAADI. The CDR3 extends over 14 amino acids.

The genes are TRBV18 and TRBJ2-3; D possibly corresponds to TRBD2 (6 bases). The CDR3 is 13 amino acids. Germline V gene sequence: CDR1 KGHSH, CDR2 LQKENI. The V gene lost 10 bases and the J gene lost 2 bases, with 13 bases spanning the gap. This CDR3 reads CATSRGDTDTQYF. CDR3 sequence (DNA): TGTGCCACCTCGCGCGGGGACACAGATACGCAGTATTTT.

V and J are TRBV4-1 and TRBJ2-3; 8 nucleotides line up with TRBD2. J lost 10 bases, V lost 4 bases, and 16 bases had no gene match. Germline lookup yields CDR1 MGHRA and CDR2 YSYEKL. This CDR3 is 16 amino acids long. This CDR3 reads CASSPGGSGGLPPQYF. In nucleotides, the CDR3 is TGCGCCAGCAGCCCGGGAGGATCGGGGGGGCTTCCTCCGCAGTATTTT.

The genes are TRBV6-2 or TRBV6-3 and TRBJ2-2, with D unresolved. The length of the CDR3 is 14 residues. V dropped 5 bases and J dropped 5 bases, with 12 bases sitting between them. Germline-derived CDR1 and CDR2 are MNHEY and SVGEGT. The CDR3 spells CASSGPYGTGELFF. CDR3 sequence (DNA): TGTGCCAGCAGTGGACCCTATGGAACCGGGGAGCTGTTTTTT.

V is TRBV4-3 and J is TRBJ1-2; D uncertain. Per germline, CDR1 LGHNA and CDR2 YSLEER. The length of the CDR3 is 11 residues. V was clipped by 1 base and J by 14 bases, with 11 bases between them. The CDR3 spells CASSQGVLQTF. In nucleotides, the CDR3 is TGCGCCAGCAGCCAAGGGGTCCTACAGACCTTC.

This clone appeared a single time. The chain uses TRBV30 and TRBJ2-1, with D perhaps TRBD2 (5 bases). This CDR3 comprises 14 residues. The germline V and J ends were trimmed by 5 bases and 5 bases, with 16 bases remaining between them. In germline, CDR1 is GTSNPN, CDR2 SVGIG (reference sequence). The CDR3 loop is CAWDKGVSHNEQFF. Here the CDR3 DNA reads TGTGCCTGGGACAAGGGAGTGTCCCACAATGAGCAGTTCTTC.

The chain combines TRBV28 with TRBJ1-1; 9 positions match TRBD1. CDR1 MDHEN and CDR2 SYDVKM come from the germline V gene. Trimming at V came to 6 bases and at J to 5 bases, leaving 7 bases not matched to a gene. This CDR3 region has 14 residues. CDR3 nucleotides: TGTGCCAGCAGCAACAGGGGGCGGAGGACTGAAGCTTTCTTT. This codes for CASSNRGRRTEAFF.

The chain joins TRBV19 to TRBJ1-3; D is uncertain. V was shortened by 0 bases and J by 0 bases, with 6 bases between the two germline ends. The CDR3 is 15 residues long. CDR1 is LNHDA and CDR2 is SQIVND in the germline V gene (reference sequence). As DNA, the CDR3 is TGTGCCAGTAGTATAGACAGTTCCTCTGGAAACACCATATATTTT. Amino acids: CASSIDSSSGNTIYF.

V is TRBV5-8 and J is TRBJ2-2; D uncertain. In germline, CDR1 is SGHTS, CDR2 YDEGEE. There are 16 residues in the CDR3. V was shortened by 4 bases and J by 4 bases, with 17 bases between the two germline ends. The CDR3 DNA reads as TGTGCCAGCAGCGTCGCAAGGATCTTGGTCACCGGGGAGCTGTTTTTT. It specifies CASSVARILVTGELFF.

This chain connects TRBV6-5 to TRBJ1-4; D call uncertain. CDR3 size: 15 residues. Looked up from germline, CDR1 is MNHEY and CDR2 is SVGAGI. V was trimmed by 2 bases and J by 5 bases, leaving 12 bases between them. CDR3 region: CASSYEGRQNEKLFF. CDR3 nucleotide sequence: TGTGCCAGCAGTTACGAGGGTCGGCAGAATGAAAAACTGTTTTTT.

This clone was detected once. The chain is built from TRBV2 and TRBJ2-7, with D possibly TRBD2 on 6 matching bases. The CDR3 is 13 amino acids. Germline CDR1 reads SNHLY; CDR2 reads FYNNEI. V dropped 5 bases and J dropped 3 bases, with 11 bases sitting between them. The CDR3 DNA reads TGTGCCAGCAGTTGGACTAATCACTACGAGCAGTACTTC. This gives the protein CASSWTNHYEQYF.